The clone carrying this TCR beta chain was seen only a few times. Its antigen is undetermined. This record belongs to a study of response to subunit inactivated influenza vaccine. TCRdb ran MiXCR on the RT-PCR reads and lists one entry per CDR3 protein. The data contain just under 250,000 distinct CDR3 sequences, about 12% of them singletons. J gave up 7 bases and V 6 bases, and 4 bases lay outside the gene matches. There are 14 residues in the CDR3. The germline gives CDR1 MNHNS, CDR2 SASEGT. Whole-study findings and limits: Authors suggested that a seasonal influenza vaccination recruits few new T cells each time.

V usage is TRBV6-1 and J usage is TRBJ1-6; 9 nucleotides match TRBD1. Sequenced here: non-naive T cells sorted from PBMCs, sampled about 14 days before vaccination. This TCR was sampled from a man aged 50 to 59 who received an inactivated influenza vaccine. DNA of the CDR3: TGTGCCAGCAGACGGACAGGGGAGAATTCACCCCTCCACTTT. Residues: CASRRTGENSPLHF.